What follows is one T cell receptor beta chain and its context. Its specificity is not known. Gene names follow the mouse nomenclature. The read terminates 1 residue ahead of where the CDR3 ends, so the germline J gene completes it. This CDR3 is also generated by other DNA sequences in the sample. These data are taken from a study of tissue T cells after allogeneic stem cell transplantation. Whole-study findings and limits: Few T cell clones were shared across patients, but motif clusters showed tissue-specific shared signatures. Limitations included a small, clinically heterogeneous cohort and limited sampling depth. Anatomically similar tissues had similar TCR repertoires within each patient.

Produced via immunoSEQ multiplex PCR; TCRdb's table is partial and in-frame only. The data show some 48,000 clones, approximately 70% seen once. Germline lookup yields CDR1 LGHNA and CDR2 YNLKQL (reference sequence). With 0 bases clipped from V and 5 bases from J, the junction kept 3 bases outside the gene matches. This CDR3 contains 15 residues. The chain links TRBV5 to TRBJ2-5; 9 bases map to TRBD1. The receptor comes from a pool of C57BL/6 mice in good health. Material: sorted cells pooled from one or two spleens. The sequenced part of the CDR3 DNA is TGTGCCAGCAGCCAAGAGGGACAGGGTGGAGACACCCAGTAC. Translated, it gives CASSQEGQGGDTQY. The CDR3 in its entirety is CASSQEGQGGDTQYF.